This TCR beta chain emerged from a study of CD8+CD57+ T cells in acquired aplastic anemia. Whole-study context: Each DNA sample taken from sorted CD4+ and CD8+ cells came to approximately 3.2 ug on average. Findings and caveats of the study: In common between the patients and the controls were twenty-nine CD8+ CDR3 sequences.

Germline assignment: CDR1 MNHEY and CDR2 SMNVEV (reference sequence). Trimming left V 2 bases short and J 4 bases short, with 17 bases between. CDR3 length equals 17 residues. CDR3 and TCR beta VDJ profiling relied on genomic DNA as the template. TCRdb reprocessed the reads via MiXCR and lists one record per CDR3 protein. Of approximately 50,000 distinct CDR3 sequences in the sample, around 70% were seen once. Points on this clonotype: The antigen is undetermined.

The genes are TRBV27 and TRBJ1-4, with D uncertain. The sequencing sample was made of sorted CD4+, CD8+, or CD8+CD57+ T cells (not recorded which) from PBMCs. This TCR was sampled from a human donor in good health, serving as a control. Here the CDR3 reads CASSLKFGRTYNEKLFF. CDR3 DNA sequence: TGTGCCAGCAGTTTAAAGTTTGGGCGAACGTATAATGAAAAACTGTTTTTT.